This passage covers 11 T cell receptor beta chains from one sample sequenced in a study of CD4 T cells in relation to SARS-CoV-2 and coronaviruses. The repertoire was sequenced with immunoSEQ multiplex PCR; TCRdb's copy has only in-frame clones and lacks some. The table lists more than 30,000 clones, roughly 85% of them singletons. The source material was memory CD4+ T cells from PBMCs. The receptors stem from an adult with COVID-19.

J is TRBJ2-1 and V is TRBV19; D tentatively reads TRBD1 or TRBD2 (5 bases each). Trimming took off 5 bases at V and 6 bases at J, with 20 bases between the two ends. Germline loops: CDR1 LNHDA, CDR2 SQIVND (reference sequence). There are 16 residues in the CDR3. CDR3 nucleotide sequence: TGTGCCAGTAGTCCCGAGGGCGGAAGGGGTGCCAATGAGCAGTTCTTC. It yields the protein CASSPEGGRGANEQFF.

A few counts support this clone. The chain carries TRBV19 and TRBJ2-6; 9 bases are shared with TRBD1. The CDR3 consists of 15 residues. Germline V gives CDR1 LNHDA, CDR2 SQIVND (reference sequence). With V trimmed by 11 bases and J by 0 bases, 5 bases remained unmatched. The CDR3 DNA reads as TGTGCCGCCGGACAGGGGAGCTCTGGGGCCAACGTCCTGACTTTC. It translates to CAAGQGSSGANVLTF.

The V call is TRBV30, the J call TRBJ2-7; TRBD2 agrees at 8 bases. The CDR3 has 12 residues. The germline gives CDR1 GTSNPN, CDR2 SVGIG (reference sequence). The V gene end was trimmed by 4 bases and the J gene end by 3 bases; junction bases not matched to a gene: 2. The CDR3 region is CAWIREGYEQYF. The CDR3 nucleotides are TGTGCCTGGATCCGGGAGGGCTACGAGCAGTACTTC.

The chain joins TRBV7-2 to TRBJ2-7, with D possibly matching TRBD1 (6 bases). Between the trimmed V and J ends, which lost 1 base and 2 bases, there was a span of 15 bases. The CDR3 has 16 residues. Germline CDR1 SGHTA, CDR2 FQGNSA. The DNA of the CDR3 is TGTGCCAGCAGCTTAGGGGGGCGGAGCGCAACCTACGAGCAGTACTTC. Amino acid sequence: CASSLGGRSATYEQYF. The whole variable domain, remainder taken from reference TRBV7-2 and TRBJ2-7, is GAGVSQSPSNKVTEKGKDVELRCDPISGHTALYWYRQSLGQGLEFLIYFQGNSAPDKSGLPSDRFSAERTGGSVSTLTIQRTQQEDSAVYLCASSLGGRSATYEQYFGPGTRLTVT.

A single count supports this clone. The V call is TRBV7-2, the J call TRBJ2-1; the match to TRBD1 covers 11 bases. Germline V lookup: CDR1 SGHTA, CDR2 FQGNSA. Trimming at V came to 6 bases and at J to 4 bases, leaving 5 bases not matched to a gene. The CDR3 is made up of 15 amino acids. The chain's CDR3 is CASSRDRGSYNEQFF. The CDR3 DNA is TGTGCCAGCAGTCGGGACAGGGGGTCATACAATGAGCAGTTCTTC. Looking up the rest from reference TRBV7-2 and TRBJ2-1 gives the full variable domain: GAGVSQSPSNKVTEKGKDVELRCDPISGHTALYWYRQSLGQGLEFLIYFQGNSAPDKSGLPSDRFSAERTGGSVSTLTIQRTQQEDSAVYLCASSRDRGSYNEQFFGPGTRLTVL.

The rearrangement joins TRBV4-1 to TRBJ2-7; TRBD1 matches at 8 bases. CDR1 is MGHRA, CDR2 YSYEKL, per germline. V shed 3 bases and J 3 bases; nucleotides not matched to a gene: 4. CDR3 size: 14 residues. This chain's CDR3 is CASSQVGTGYEQYF. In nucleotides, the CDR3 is TGCGCCAGCAGCCAGGTAGGGACAGGCTACGAGCAGTACTTC.

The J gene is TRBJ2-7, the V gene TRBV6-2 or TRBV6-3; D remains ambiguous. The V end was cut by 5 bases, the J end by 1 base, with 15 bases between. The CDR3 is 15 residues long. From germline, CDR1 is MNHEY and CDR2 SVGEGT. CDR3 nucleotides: TGTGCCAGCAGTCTCTTCTGGGGTGGTTCCTACGAGCAGTACTTC. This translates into CASSLFWGGSYEQYF.

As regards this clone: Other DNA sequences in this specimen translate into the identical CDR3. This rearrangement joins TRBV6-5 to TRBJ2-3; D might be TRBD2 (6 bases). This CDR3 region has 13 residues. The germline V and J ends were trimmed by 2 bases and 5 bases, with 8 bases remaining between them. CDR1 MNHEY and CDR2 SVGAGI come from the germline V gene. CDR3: CASSYGRGDTQYF. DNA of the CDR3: TGTGCCAGCAGTTACGGGCGGGGAGATACGCAGTATTTT.

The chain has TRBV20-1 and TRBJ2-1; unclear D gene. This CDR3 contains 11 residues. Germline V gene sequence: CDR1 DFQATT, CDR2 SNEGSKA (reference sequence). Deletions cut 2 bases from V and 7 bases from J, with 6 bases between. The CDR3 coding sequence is TGCAGTGCTAGAAATTCAAATGAGCAGTTCTTC. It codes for CSARNSNEQFF.

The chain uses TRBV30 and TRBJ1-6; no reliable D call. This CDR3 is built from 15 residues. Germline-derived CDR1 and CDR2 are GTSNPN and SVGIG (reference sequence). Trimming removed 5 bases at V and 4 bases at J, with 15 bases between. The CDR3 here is CAWGLKRVYNSPLHF. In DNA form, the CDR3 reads TGTGCCTGGGGCCTTAAACGGGTTTATAATTCACCCCTCCACTTT.

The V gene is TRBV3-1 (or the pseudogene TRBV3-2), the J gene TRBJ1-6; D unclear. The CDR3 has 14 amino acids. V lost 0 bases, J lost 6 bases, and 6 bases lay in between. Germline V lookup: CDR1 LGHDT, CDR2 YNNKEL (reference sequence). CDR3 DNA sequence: TGTGCCAGCAGCCAAGATTACGGTAATTCACCCCTCCACTTT. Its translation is CASSQDYGNSPLHF.